Here is one T cell receptor (beta chain) with its context. The authors reverse transcribed roughly 0.5 to 1 ug RNA with random hexamers. The TCR beta CDR3 was amplified by immunoSEQ multiplex PCR across 54 Vbeta, 13 Jbeta. One entry per CDR3 protein, called by TCRdb with MiXCR from the immunoSEQ multiplex PCR reads. The sample records about 250,000 distinct CDR3 sequences, about 94% being singletons. From blood CD8+ and CD4+ T cells, TCR beta sequences were generated. The sample belongs to a study of CD8 T cells in Susac syndrome. V shed 5 bases and J 7 bases; nucleotides not matched to a gene: 5. CDR3 size: 15 residues.

V is TRBV12-3 or TRBV12-4 and J is TRBJ2-1, with TRBD2 matching 13 bases. This receptor was obtained from a human donor with multiple sclerosis. The sequencing input was CD4+ T cells from PBMCs. The CDR3 bases are TGTGCCAGCAGTCCGAGGGGACTAGCGGGGAATGAGCAGTTCTTC. This gives the protein CASSPRGLAGNEQFF.